A single sample gave rise to the 10 T cell receptor beta chains below, sequenced in a study of blood T cell repertoires in COVID-19 (TCRdb year 2020). To prepare the library, the immunoSEQ multiplex PCR assay was applied. TCRdb's version of the immuneACCESS table is confined to in-frame rearrangements and falls short of the full clone set. An unresolved V gene accounts for under half of the shortfall where checked; the remainder is of unknown origin. The sample records some 190,000 clones, more than 85% of which are singletons. Under 30% of the sample is held by the ten biggest clonotypes. Sequences were obtained from PBMCs or T cells enriched from blood (not recorded which). All receptors derive from a woman in her thirties or forties in a cohort exposed to, infected with or recovered from COVID-19 (not recorded which).

This sequence joins TRBV11-2 and TRBJ2-2; TRBD2 matches at 11 bases. Germline-derived CDR1 and CDR2 are SGHAT and FQNNGV. V lost 3 bases to trimming and J lost 8 bases; unmatched junction nucleotides: 5. The CDR3 has 15 amino acids. The CDR3: CASSLVSGGVGELFF. The CDR3, as DNA: TGTGCCAGCAGCTTGGTTAGCGGGGGGGTTGGGGAGCTGTTTTTT.

J is TRBJ2-1 and V is TRBV18; 9 nucleotides line up with TRBD1. The CDR3 is 15 residues long. V was clipped by 5 bases and J by 6 bases; unmatched bases: 8. Per the germline V gene, CDR1 is KGHSH and CDR2 is LQKENI. CDR3 loop: CASSILQGAGNEQFF. CDR3 sequence (DNA): TGTGCCAGCTCAATTCTACAGGGGGCGGGCAATGAGCAGTTCTTC.

The chain is built from TRBV6-2 or TRBV6-3 and TRBJ2-1; a possible D gene is TRBD2 (6 bases). This CDR3 contains 15 residues. From germline, CDR1 is MNHEY and CDR2 SVGEGT. Trimming took 5 bases from V and 0 from J, leaving 11 bases between them. CDR3 bases: TGTGCCAGCAGTCATACCGGGAGCTCCTACAATGAGCAGTTCTTC. Residues: CASSHTGSSYNEQFF.

The CDR3 region is CASSFAVNTEAFF. Here the CDR3 DNA reads TGTGCCAGCAGTTTCGCGGTAAACACTGAAGCTTTCTTT. The chain has TRBV12-3 or TRBV12-4 and TRBJ1-1; no firm D call. The CDR3 is 13 residues long. The V and J ends lost 3 bases and 2 bases respectively, with 7 bases between them.

The rearrangement links TRBV30 to TRBJ2-1, with 11 bases that match TRBD2. Germline V lookup: CDR1 GTSNPN, CDR2 SVGIG (reference sequence). This CDR3 comprises 15 residues. V shed 5 bases and J 3 bases; nucleotides not matched to a gene: 6. The CDR3 bases are TGTGCCTGGGGGCCAGGGACTAGCGGCTACAATGAGCAGTTCTTC. Translating gives CAWGPGTSGYNEQFF.

This clone was recorded only once. J is TRBJ2-7 and V is TRBV7-8; maybe TRBD1 (6 bases). Germline CDR1 is SGHVS and CDR2 is FQNEAQ. The CDR3 spans 15 residues. Trimming pared 4 bases from V and 2 bases from J, leaving 15 bases between. The chain's CDR3 is CASSSVGTKAYEQYF. CDR3 bases: TGTGCCAGCAGCTCAGTCGGGACAAAAGCCTACGAGCAGTACTTC.

This chain connects TRBV5-8 to TRBJ1-2, with 10 bases that match TRBD1. The CDR3 has 15 amino acids. The V gene end was trimmed by 3 bases and the J gene end by 0 bases; junction bases not matched to a gene: 2. Germline-derived CDR1 and CDR2 are SGHTS and YDEGEE. DNA of the CDR3: TGTGCCAGCAGCTGGGGACAGGGGACTAACTATGGCTACACCTTC. It codes for CASSWGQGTNYGYTF.

This chain joins TRBV19 and TRBJ1-5; 8 nucleotides match TRBD1. The CDR3 has 17 residues. J was trimmed by 1 base and V by 6 bases; bases with no gene match: 11. The germline V gene encodes CDR1 LNHDA and CDR2 SQIVND (reference sequence). The CDR3 spells CASSSGTGPRSNQPQHF. CDR3 DNA sequence: TGTGCCAGTAGCTCCGGGACAGGTCCCCGGAGCAATCAGCCCCAGCATTTT. The full variable domain, rest sourced from reference TRBV19 and TRBJ1-5, is DGGITQSPKYLFRKEGQNVTLSCEQNLNHDAMYWYRQDPGQGLRLIYYSQIVNDFQKGDIAEGYSVSREKKESFPLTVTSAQKNPTAFYLCASSSGTGPRSNQPQHFGDGTRLSIL.

The chain has TRBV7-9 and TRBJ2-7; TRBD2 aligns across 10 bases. This CDR3 has 15 residues. V was clipped by 5 bases and J by 0 bases; unmatched bases: 4. Germline CDR1 reads SEHNR; CDR2 reads FQNEAQ (reference sequence). CDR3 in DNA: TGTGCCAGCAGCCATTGGACTAGCGGCTCCTACGAGCAGTACTTC. Translation gives CASSHWTSGSYEQYF.

This clone was observed a handful of times. The chain carries TRBV27 and TRBJ1-6; tentative D call: TRBD1 (6 bases). V gave up 6 bases and J gave up 7 bases, with 13 bases separating them. Germline V gene sequence: CDR1 MNHEY, CDR2 SMNVEV (reference sequence). This CDR3 has 14 residues. The CDR3 sequence: CASSSTGTNSPLHF. The CDR3 DNA reads as TGTGCCAGCAGCTCGACAGGTACCAATTCACCCCTCCACTTT.